The next 11 T cell receptor beta chains were all read from a single sample in a study of early T cells in non-severe SARS-CoV-2 infection. TCRdb re-analysed the 5' RACE reads in MiXCR, keeping a single row per CDR3 protein. The profile shows tens of thousands of distinct CDR3 sequences, 7.9% of them singletons. Source: whole blood, taken at baseline. The receptors were gathered from an adult who was a healthcare worker with PCR-confirmed SARS-CoV-2 infection or an uninfected control (not recorded which).

V is TRBV19 and J is TRBJ2-1, with D unresolved. The V end lost 7 bases, the J end lost 2 bases, and 15 bases lay between the germline ends. The CDR3 sequence is 15 residues long. Germline V gene lookup returns CDR1 LNHDA and CDR2 SQIVND (reference sequence). The CDR3 sequence: CASKSLTITYNEQFF. The CDR3 DNA follows: TGTGCCAGTAAGAGCCTCACTATTACCTACAATGAGCAGTTCTTC.

This chain links TRBV2 with TRBJ2-3; 10 bases agree with TRBD2. This CDR3 comprises 15 residues. Per germline, CDR1 SNHLY and CDR2 FYNNEI. With 6 bases clipped from V and 6 bases from J, the junction kept 9 bases outside the gene matches. CDR3 in DNA: TGTGCCAGCAGGTTCGGGACTAGCGCCTCGGATACGCAGTATTTT. This sequence encodes CASRFGTSASDTQYF.

This clonotype showed up just a few times. The J gene is TRBJ2-4, the V gene TRBV7-2; 7 positions agree with TRBD2. This CDR3 contains 16 residues. V trimming: 1 base; J trimming: 3 bases; junction bases outside the gene matches: 6. Germline CDR1 is SGHTA and CDR2 is FQGNSA. This chain's CDR3 is CASSLVAGEGKNIQYF. CDR3 bases: TGTGCCAGCAGCTTAGTTGCGGGGGAGGGCAAAAACATTCAGTACTTC.

The rearrangement joins TRBV5-6 to TRBJ2-7, with unresolved D. V was cut by 4 bases and J by 3 bases, with 8 bases left in between. The length of the CDR3 is 12 residues. The germline CDR1 and CDR2 sequences are SGHDT and YYEEEE. CDR3 in amino acids: CASSLGHYEQYF. The CDR3 DNA reads as TGTGCCAGCAGCCTGGGCCACTACGAGCAGTACTTC.

The CDR3 protein is CASRTRDSMVYEQYF. The DNA of the CDR3 is TGTGCCAGCAGGACTCGAGACTCCATGGTCTACGAGCAGTACTTC. V usage is TRBV6-2 or TRBV6-3 and J usage is TRBJ2-7; D is unclear. The germline V and J ends were trimmed by 6 bases and 3 bases, with 18 bases remaining between them. CDR1 and CDR2 (germline): MNHEY, SVGEGT. CDR3 size: 15 residues.

The chain combines TRBV7-9 with TRBJ1-1; no firm D call. The V end was cut by 1 base, the J end by 6 bases, with 3 bases between. This CDR3 region has 11 residues. Germline V gives CDR1 SEHNR, CDR2 FQNEAQ (reference sequence). CDR3 amino acids: CASSLVAEAFF. In DNA form, the CDR3 reads TGTGCCAGCAGCTTAGTAGCTGAAGCTTTCTTT.

This sequence joins TRBV29-1 and TRBJ2-1; D gene ambiguous. CDR3 length: 14 amino acids. The germline gives CDR1 SQVTM, CDR2 ANQGSEA. V shed 6 bases and J shed 2 bases, with 14 bases lying between them. The CDR3 spells CSVENEQTYNEQFF. CDR3 nucleotide sequence: TGCAGCGTCGAAAATGAACAGACCTACAATGAGCAGTTCTTC.

In regard to this clonotype: With a much larger clone just one base away, this may be a read error. This sequence joins TRBV2 and TRBJ2-5; perhaps TRBD1 as D (6 bases). CDR1 is SNHLY and CDR2 is FYNNEI in the germline V gene. The CDR3 contains 13 residues. The CDR3 DNA follows: TGTGTCAGCAGTAATACAGGGATTGAGACCCAGTACTTC. Translating it yields CVSSNTGIETQYF.

V gene TRBV12-3 or TRBV12-4 combines with J gene TRBJ2-7; D gene unclear. This CDR3 spans 12 amino acids. Trimming removed 3 bases at V and 6 bases at J, with 9 bases between. CDR3 protein: CASSLSSGEQYF. The CDR3 DNA is TGTGCCAGCAGTTTGTCGTCGGGCGAGCAGTACTTC.

This clonotype was seen repeatedly, ten times or more. The genes are TRBV20-1 and TRBJ2-3; 11 nucleotides agree with TRBD2. The germline V gene encodes CDR1 DFQATT and CDR2 SNEGSKA (reference sequence). V shed 8 bases and J 0 bases; nucleotides not matched to a gene: 10. The CDR3 sequence is 16 residues long. DNA of the CDR3: TGCAGTCCACTAGCGGGGGCGCTATCTAGCACAGATACGCAGTATTTT. Residues: CSPLAGALSSTDTQYF.

The chain is built from TRBV2 and TRBJ2-2; no clear D gene. CDR3 length: 14 amino acids. Trimming left V 8 bases short and J 1 base short, with 11 bases between. Germline CDR1 and CDR2: SNHLY and FYNNEI. The CDR3 bases are TGTGCCAGCGTGGATGACCAGAACACCGGGGAGCTGTTTTTT. This sequence encodes CASVDDQNTGELFF.